This is a list of T cell receptor beta chains from one sample in a study of blood T cell repertoires in COVID-19. Repertoires were generated with immunoSEQ multiplex PCR, while TCRdb's copy carries only in-frame clones and drops some. Seen here are roughly 200,000 clones, roughly 84% observed once, and the top ten hold roughly 3.1%. The sample was PBMCs or T cells enriched from blood (not recorded which). These receptors were taken from a woman in her thirties who had been exposed to COVID-19. CDR3s include the opening cysteine and the closing phenylalanine or tryptophan. D genes are given only for firm matches. Where a row states a size, it is once, few, many or the class of an expanded clone; other rows omit it.

clone_size	j_call	d_call	v_call	cdr3_nt	cdr3_aa
few	TRBJ2-2	TRBD2	TRBV7-8	TGTGCCAGCAGCTTAGCGGCGGGACTAGCGGCGAACACCGGGGAGCTGTTTTTT	CASSLAAGLAANTGELFF
.	TRBJ2-1	TRBD2	TRBV15	TGTGCCACCAGCAGAGCCGGGACTAGTGGCGATGAGCAGTTCTTC	CATSRAGTSGDEQFF
.	TRBJ2-7	TRBD1	TRBV6-2/TRBV6-3	TGTGCCAGCAGTTACTCCGGACAGGGTGACGCCTACGAGCAGTACTTC	CASSYSGQGDAYEQYF
.	TRBJ1-6	.	TRBV19	TGTGCCAGTAGTCGGGGAGCCCTCGACAATTCACCCCTCCACTTT	CASSRGALDNSPLHF
.	TRBJ1-4	.	TRBV5-5	TGTGCCAGCAGCGCCCGGACAGCGGCGACTGAAAAACTGTTTTTT	CASSARTAATEKLFF
.	TRBJ1-5	.	TRBV11-2	TGTGCCAGCAGCTTAGGGGCAGGGCCCCAGCATTTT	CASSLGAGPQHF
.	TRBJ2-1	.	TRBV7-2	TGTGCCAGCAGCTCCCCTTTTGCGCGGAGGACCTACAATGAGCAGTTCTTC	CASSSPFARRTYNEQFF
.	TRBJ2-1	.	TRBV25-1	TGTGCCAGCAGTCCCCCAAAAGCTCCGCATGAGCAGTTCTTC	CASSPPKAPHEQFF
.	TRBJ2-1	TRBD1	TRBV7-7	TGTGCCAGCAGCTCATCAGGGGGTACCTACAATGAGCAGTTCTTC	CASSSSGGTYNEQFF
once	TRBJ2-3	.	TRBV19	TGTGCCAGTAGTATACAAGCTAGTATCACAGATACGCAGTATTTT	CASSIQASITDTQYF
.	TRBJ1-3	.	TRBV6-5	TGTGCCAGCACATACTTAACCGACTCTGGAAACACCATATATTTT	CASTYLTDSGNTIYF
once	TRBJ1-4	.	TRBV6-1	TGTGCCAGCAGTGAAGCGGGGGGAGCCAAACTGTTTTTT	CASSEAGGAKLFF
.	TRBJ1-2	TRBD1	TRBV27	TGTGCCAGCAGTTTGAGACAGGGGCCCGCCTCCGGCTACACCTTC	CASSLRQGPASGYTF
once	TRBJ1-3	.	TRBV28	TGTGCCAGCAGTTTCCCGACAGTGGAGACTGGAAACACCATATATTTT	CASSFPTVETGNTIYF
.	TRBJ1-1	TRBD1	TRBV19	TGTGCCAGTAGGGGGTGGACAGGGGAGAACACTGAAGCTTTCTTT	CASRGWTGENTEAFF
.	TRBJ2-3	.	TRBV11-3	TGTGCCAGCAGCTATGGGGGGGCCGGAGATACGCAGTATTTT	CASSYGGAGDTQYF
.	TRBJ1-2	.	TRBV4-3	TGCGCCAGCAGCCAAGTAAGGCAGGTGGGCTATGGCTACACCTTC	CASSQVRQVGYGYTF
once	TRBJ1-1	TRBD1	TRBV7-2	TGTGCCAGCAGTCAACTCGGGACAGTTGAAGCTTTCTTT	CASSQLGTVEAFF
.	TRBJ1-4	.	TRBV30	TGTGCCTGGAGTGGGTCCGATCGAGGAGCTAATGAAAAACTGTTTTTT	CAWSGSDRGANEKLFF
few	TRBJ2-2	TRBD2	TRBV10-1	TGCGCCAGCAGCGGGGGGGCCGGGGAGCTGTTTTTT	CASSGGAGELFF
.	TRBJ2-1	TRBD2	TRBV7-3	TGTGCCAGCAGGAGCGGGGGGGCCTCATACAATGAGCAGTTCTTC	CASRSGGASYNEQFF
.	TRBJ1-2	.	TRBV6-5	TGTGCCAGCAGTTATGGCCCCGGGGACTATGGCTACACCTTC	CASSYGPGDYGYTF
few	TRBJ1-4	TRBD1	TRBV7-9	TGTGCCAGCAGCTTAACAGGGGGCGCGGTAAATGAAAAACTGTTTTTT	CASSLTGGAVNEKLFF
.	TRBJ2-3	TRBD1	TRBV6-2/TRBV6-3	TGTGCCAGCAGCAGGGGGATCGGGACGGCAGATACGCAGTATTTT	CASSRGIGTADTQYF
once	TRBJ1-2	.	TRBV4-1	TGCGCCAGCAGCCAAGAGGAGGACTCGGGGAGCGGCTACACCTTC	CASSQEEDSGSGYTF
few	TRBJ2-7	.	TRBV18	TGTGCCAGCTCATCTACAGGGTTGGGCTCCTACGAGCAGTACTTC	CASSSTGLGSYEQYF
.	TRBJ2-5	.	TRBV20-1	TGCAGTGCCTCCTCCGAAGAGACCCAGTACTTC	CSASSEETQYF
few	TRBJ1-5	TRBD1	TRBV27	TGTGCCAGCAGTCTCCGACAGGGGAATCAGCCCCAGCATTTT	CASSLRQGNQPQHF
.	TRBJ1-6	.	TRBV11-3	TGTGCCAGCAGCTTAAAGGCGGACATTGGCCTTAGCTCCTATAATTCACCCCTCCACTTT	CASSLKADIGLSSYNSPLHF
.	TRBJ1-1	TRBD1	TRBV19	TGTGCCAGTAGTACCGGGACAGGGGTCACTGAAGCTTTCTTT	CASSTGTGVTEAFF
.	TRBJ2-4	.	TRBV2	TGTGCCAGCAGTGAAGGGGGGACACTGAAGAACCAGTACTTC	CASSEGGTLKNQYF
.	TRBJ2-7	.	TRBV7-9	TGTGCCAGCAGCTTAACCGGGGACAATTCCTACGAGCAGTACTTC	CASSLTGDNSYEQYF
.	TRBJ1-6	TRBD1	TRBV5-1	TGCGCCAGCAGCACGGGACAGAATAATTCACCCCTCCACTTT	CASSTGQNNSPLHF
.	TRBJ1-2	.	TRBV6-5	TGTGCCAGCAGTTCCCGACCCGGTCAGGGTGGCTACACCTTC	CASSSRPGQGGYTF
.	TRBJ2-3	TRBD2	TRBV19	TGTGCCAGTAGTATGCCCAGCGGGGGAACTAAAGATACGCAGTATTTT	CASSMPSGGTKDTQYF
.	TRBJ1-2	.	TRBV12-3/TRBV12-4	TGTGCCAGCAGCCTTCAGGGCCGCGATGGCTACACCTTC	CASSLQGRDGYTF
.	TRBJ1-3	.	TRBV27	TGTGCCAGCAGTTTGTCCCCCGGACTGATATCTGGAAACACCATATATTTT	CASSLSPGLISGNTIYF
few	TRBJ1-4	TRBD1	TRBV19	TGTGCCAGTAGTAAGACAGGGGCGGATGAAAAACTGTTTTTT	CASSKTGADEKLFF
.	TRBJ1-6	.	TRBV7-9	TGTGCCAGCAGCTTAGGACAGGAAAGGGGGGGATCACCCCTCCACTTT	CASSLGQERGGSPLHF
.	TRBJ1-2	.	TRBV14	TGTGCCAGCAGCCAAGATCGAGGAAACTATGGCTACACCTTC	CASSQDRGNYGYTF
.	TRBJ2-5	.	TRBV6-6	TGTGCCAGCAGTTACCCCCGTGAAGAGACCCAGTACTTC	CASSYPREETQYF
.	TRBJ1-4	TRBD1	TRBV4-3	TGCGCCAGCAGCCAAACGACAGGGAGTAATGAAAAACTGTTTTTT	CASSQTTGSNEKLFF
.	TRBJ1-5	TRBD1	TRBV27	TGTGCCAGCAGTTTAGGTGAACCGGGACAGGGGTATCAGCCCCAGCATTTT	CASSLGEPGQGYQPQHF
.	TRBJ1-1	.	TRBV7-8	TGTGCCAGCAGCTTAGCTACGGCAGGGATCTACACTGAAGCTTTCTTT	CASSLATAGIYTEAFF
.	TRBJ2-5	TRBD2	TRBV6-6	TGTGCCAGCAGTCAGGACCCGGGGGGAGAGACCCAGTACTTC	CASSQDPGGETQYF
.	TRBJ2-1	TRBD2	TRBV2	TGTGCCAGCACGTTCGGGACTAGCGGCAATGAGCAGTTCTTC	CASTFGTSGNEQFF